The rows below give T cell receptor beta chains drawn from one sample of a study of blood T cells in healthy people across ages. TCRdb reprocessed the 5' RACE reads via MiXCR and lists one record per CDR3 protein. The table includes some 320,000 distinct CDR3 sequences, roughly a quarter detected once. The material sequenced was blood. These receptor sequences come from a woman aged 65 to 85 in good health. The CDR3 runs from the conserved cysteine through the conserved F or W. The D gene is left open where the match is weak. For some rows the clone size is stated as once, few or many, or as a class when expanded; others skip it.

cdr3_nt cdr3_aa clone_size j_call v_call d_call
TGTGCCAGCAGCCAAGGTCTCCAGGGAATTATTGGCTACACCTTC CASSQGLQGIIGYTF NA TRBJ1-2 TRBV6-2/TRBV6-3 NA
TGTGCCAGCAGTGAAGTTACGACAGGGCGGAACACTGAAGCTTTCTTT CASSEVTTGRNTEAFF few TRBJ1-1 TRBV2 TRBD1
TGCGCCAGCAGCTTGGATGCCCAGCGGAGGGGTCACGAGCAGTACTTC CASSLDAQRRGHEQYF few TRBJ2-7 TRBV5-1 NA
TGCGCCAGCAGCCAGGAACTCGGTCAGCCCCAGCATTTT CASSQELGQPQHF NA TRBJ1-5 TRBV4-3 NA
TGTGCCAGCAGCCCTTGGGGGACTAGCGGAGTCTACGAGCAGTACTTC CASSPWGTSGVYEQYF few TRBJ2-7 TRBV7-2 TRBD2
TGTGCCAGCAGTCGGACGAACACTGAAGCTTTCTTT CASSRTNTEAFF many TRBJ1-1 TRBV6-2/TRBV6-3 NA
TGTGCCAGCATTCTTCGACAGATCGACGAGCAGTACTTC CASILRQIDEQYF many TRBJ2-7 TRBV2 NA
TGTGCCAGCAGCAGGTCTACCTCTGGGGCCAACGTCCTGACTTTC CASSRSTSGANVLTF NA TRBJ2-6 TRBV21-1 NA
TGTGCCAGCAGTCCGGAGACAGGGGGCTATCAGCCCCAGCATTTT CASSPETGGYQPQHF NA TRBJ1-5 TRBV12-3/TRBV12-4 TRBD1
TGTGCCAGCAGCCAACGATTAACGGCTAGCGGGAATAGGGAGCTGTTTTTT CASSQRLTASGNRELFF NA TRBJ2-2 TRBV14 TRBD2
TGCAGCGTGGGACAGTACACTGAAGCTTTCTTT CSVGQYTEAFF NA TRBJ1-1 TRBV29-1 TRBD1
TGTGCCAGCAGCTTAGCACCCGGGGTTACTGAAGCTTTCTTT CASSLAPGVTEAFF few TRBJ1-1 TRBV7-6 NA
TGCAGCGTTTTAGTTACGATGGGGGCCGGCGGGATTACTGGGAATACGCAGTATTTT CSVLVTMGAGGITGNTQYF few TRBJ2-3 TRBV29-1 NA
TGTGCCAGCTCGGGACAGGCAAATAGCAATCAGCCCCAGCATTTT CASSGQANSNQPQHF NA TRBJ1-5 TRBV2 TRBD1
TGCAGTGCCCCCCTAGCGGGGGGTTACGAGCAGTACTTC CSAPLAGGYEQYF few TRBJ2-7 TRBV20-1 TRBD2
TGTGCCAGCAGTTACAGGGACATCTACGAGCAGTACTTC CASSYRDIYEQYF few TRBJ2-7 TRBV6-2/TRBV6-3 NA
TGTGCCAGCTCAGCTGGCGGAGCACAAGAGACCCAGTACTTC CASSAGGAQETQYF few TRBJ2-5 TRBV18 NA
TGTGCCAGCAATCTGAGGAGGGACTACGAGCAGTACTTC CASNLRRDYEQYF few TRBJ2-7 TRBV6-1 NA
TGCAGCGTTGGAGGTAGGGGGCTAACAGATACGCAGTATTTT CSVGGRGLTDTQYF NA TRBJ2-3 TRBV29-1 TRBD1
TGTGCCAGCAGCTTCCAGGGGTCTTCACCCCTCCACTTT CASSFQGSSPLHF many TRBJ1-6 TRBV7-9 NA
TGTGCCAGCAGCATTGACAGGCTGGAGACCCAGTACTTC CASSIDRLETQYF NA TRBJ2-5 TRBV7-9 NA
TGCAGACTGTTCGCCGACGGCAGCGAGCAGTACTTC CRLFADGSEQYF once TRBJ2-7 TRBV29-1 NA
TGTGCCAGCAGCTTAGTGTCTAGCGACGCTGGGACCCAGTACTTC CASSLVSSDAGTQYF NA TRBJ2-5 TRBV7-2 NA
TGTGCCAGCAGTTTCCGGGACAGGGGTCCGAATGAGCAGTTCTTC CASSFRDRGPNEQFF NA TRBJ2-1 TRBV28 TRBD1
TGCGCCAGCAGCTGGACAGGGGGGGATGAGCAGTTCTTC CASSWTGGDEQFF many TRBJ2-1 TRBV5-1 TRBD1
TGTGCCAGCAGAACATCGACTAACCAAAAAGAGACCCAGTACTTC CASRTSTNQKETQYF many TRBJ2-5 TRBV5-6 NA
TGCGCCAGCAGCCAAGAACTAGCGGGAGCCAATGAGCAGTTCTTC CASSQELAGANEQFF NA TRBJ2-1 TRBV4-1 TRBD2
TGCAGTCCGAGTGGGGATGCAGGAATTTTCCAAGAGACCCAGTACTTC CSPSGDAGIFQETQYF few TRBJ2-5 TRBV20-1 NA
TGTGCCGCCAAGGACAACATGAACACTGAAGCTTTCTTT CAAKDNMNTEAFF few TRBJ1-1 TRBV6-5 NA
TGTGCCAGCAGCTTAGTGGGACAGCCCGATTACGAGCAGTACTTC CASSLVGQPDYEQYF NA TRBJ2-7 TRBV7-2 TRBD1
TGTGCCAGCAGCCACACCAGCGGGGCCCCACTAACTGAAGCTTTCTTT CASSHTSGAPLTEAFF NA TRBJ1-1 TRBV7-2 NA
TGTGCCAGCAGTAGCGAATCCAGCACAGATACGCAGTATTTT CASSSESSTDTQYF NA TRBJ2-3 TRBV28 NA
TGTGCCAGCAGAGGAAGGTTGACCGACCAAGGAGGCAAAAACATTCAGTACTTC CASRGRLTDQGGKNIQYF few TRBJ2-4 TRBV2 NA
TGTGCCAGCAGACCCTCGATGGGGGGATTAAGGGGGGAGACCCAGTACTTC CASRPSMGGLRGETQYF few TRBJ2-5 TRBV27 NA
TGTGCCAGCAGCTTAGACGCCAGTCCGGTTAACTACGAGCAGTACTTC CASSLDASPVNYEQYF NA TRBJ2-7 TRBV13 NA
TGTGCCAGCAGCACGGGACTAGCGGGGGTGAATGAGCAGTTCTTC CASSTGLAGVNEQFF NA TRBJ2-1 TRBV5-4 TRBD2
TGCAGCGTTGCCGGCAGGGGGTTGAACACTGAAGCTTTCTTT CSVAGRGLNTEAFF few TRBJ1-1 TRBV29-1 TRBD1
TGTGCCAGCATCCCGACTAGCGCAAGACGAAAGACCCAGTACTTC CASIPTSARRKTQYF few TRBJ2-5 TRBV6-5 TRBD2
TGTGCCAGCAGTCCAGGGGGCTTTAAGGAGACCCAGTACTTC CASSPGGFKETQYF NA TRBJ2-5 TRBV12-3/TRBV12-4 TRBD1
TGTGCCAGCTCACCAGGGGGGGTCGAGCAGTACTTC CASSPGGVEQYF few TRBJ2-7 TRBV18 TRBD2
TGCAGTGCTAGCGTCCGGAGGAGCAATCAGCCCCAGCATTTT CSASVRRSNQPQHF NA TRBJ1-5 TRBV20-1 NA
TGTGCCACCGGCCGAGACAGGTCCACAGATACGCAGTATTTT CATGRDRSTDTQYF NA TRBJ2-3 TRBV2 NA
TGCAGTGCTGTCCCGGGACTAGTGTCGCGAGAGACCCAGTACTTC CSAVPGLVSRETQYF NA TRBJ2-5 TRBV20-1 TRBD2
TGCGCCAGCAGCCAAGAGAGAGGGGCGAGGGGCTACACCTTC CASSQERGARGYTF many TRBJ1-2 TRBV4-3 NA
TGTGCCGGCAGTCCCAAGGGGCCAGATACGCAGTATTTT CAGSPKGPDTQYF NA TRBJ2-3 TRBV7-9 NA
TGTGCCAGCAGCCCATTATTAGCGGGAGGAGGGACCCAGTACTTC CASSPLLAGGGTQYF NA TRBJ2-5 TRBV12-3/TRBV12-4 TRBD2
TGTGCCAGCAGCCCTCGACACGGGCCGAATACGCAGTATTTT CASSPRHGPNTQYF NA TRBJ2-3 TRBV5-6 NA
TGCAGTGCTAGAGAGGCCCGCGGGGGCAGGGAGACCCAGTACTTC CSAREARGGRETQYF few TRBJ2-5 TRBV20-1 NA
TGTGCCAGCAGCGTAGAGGCTAGCGGGAGAGGAAATGAGCAGTTCTTC CASSVEASGRGNEQFF NA TRBJ2-1 TRBV9 TRBD2
TGCGCCAGCAGCCAAATCCGCGGGTTGAACACCGGGGAGCTGTTTTTT CASSQIRGLNTGELFF few TRBJ2-2 TRBV4-1 NA
TGTGCCAGCAGTTACAGGGGAGGGACTGAAGCTTTCTTT CASSYRGGTEAFF few TRBJ1-1 TRBV6-2/TRBV6-3 NA
TGTGCCAGCAGCCGACAGAGCTCCTACGAGCAGTACTTC CASSRQSSYEQYF NA TRBJ2-7 TRBV6-5 NA
TGCAGTGCTCCCTCCGAGACAGGCTGTTCCTACGAGCAGTACTTC CSAPSETGCSYEQYF NA TRBJ2-7 TRBV20-1 NA
TGTGCCAGCAGCCAGGGGTTGAATCAGCCCCAGCATTTT CASSQGLNQPQHF NA TRBJ1-5 TRBV6-5 NA
TGTGCCAGCAGCGCAGCAGGGGTAGGAACAACGGAGCAGTTCTTC CASSAAGVGTTEQFF NA TRBJ2-1 TRBV28 NA